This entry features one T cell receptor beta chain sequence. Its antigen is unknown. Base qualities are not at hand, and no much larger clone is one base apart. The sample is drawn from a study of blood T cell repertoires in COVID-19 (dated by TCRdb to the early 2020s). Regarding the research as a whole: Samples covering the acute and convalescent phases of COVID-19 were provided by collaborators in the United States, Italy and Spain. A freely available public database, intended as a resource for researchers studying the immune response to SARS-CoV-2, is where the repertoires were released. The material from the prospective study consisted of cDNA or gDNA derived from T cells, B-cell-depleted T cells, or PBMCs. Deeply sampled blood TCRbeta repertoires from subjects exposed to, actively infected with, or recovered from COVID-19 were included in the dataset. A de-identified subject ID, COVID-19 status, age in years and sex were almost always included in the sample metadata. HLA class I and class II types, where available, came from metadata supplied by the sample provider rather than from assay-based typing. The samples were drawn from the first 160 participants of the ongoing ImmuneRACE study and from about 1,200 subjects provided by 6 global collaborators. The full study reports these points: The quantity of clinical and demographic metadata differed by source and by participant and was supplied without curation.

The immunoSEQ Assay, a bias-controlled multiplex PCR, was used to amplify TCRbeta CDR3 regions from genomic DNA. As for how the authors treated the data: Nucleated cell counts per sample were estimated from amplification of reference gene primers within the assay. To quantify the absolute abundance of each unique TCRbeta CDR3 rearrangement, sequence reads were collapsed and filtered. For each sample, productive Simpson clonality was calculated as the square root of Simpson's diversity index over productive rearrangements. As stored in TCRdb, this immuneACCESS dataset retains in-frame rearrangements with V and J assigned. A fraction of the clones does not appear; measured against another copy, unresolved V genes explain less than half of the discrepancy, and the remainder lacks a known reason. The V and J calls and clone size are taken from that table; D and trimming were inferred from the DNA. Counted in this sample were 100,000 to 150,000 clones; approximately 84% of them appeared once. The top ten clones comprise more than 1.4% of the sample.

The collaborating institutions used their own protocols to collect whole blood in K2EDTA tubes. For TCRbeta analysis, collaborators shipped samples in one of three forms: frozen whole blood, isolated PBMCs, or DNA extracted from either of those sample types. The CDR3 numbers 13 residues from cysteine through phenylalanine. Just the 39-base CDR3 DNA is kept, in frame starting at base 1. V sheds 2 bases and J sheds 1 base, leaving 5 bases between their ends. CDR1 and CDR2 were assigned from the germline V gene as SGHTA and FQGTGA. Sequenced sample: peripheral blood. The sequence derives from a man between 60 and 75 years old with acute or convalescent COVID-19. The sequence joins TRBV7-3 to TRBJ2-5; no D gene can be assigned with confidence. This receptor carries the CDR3 CASSLESQETQYF. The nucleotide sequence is TGTGCCAGCAGCTTAGAGTCCCAAGAGACCCAGTACTTC.